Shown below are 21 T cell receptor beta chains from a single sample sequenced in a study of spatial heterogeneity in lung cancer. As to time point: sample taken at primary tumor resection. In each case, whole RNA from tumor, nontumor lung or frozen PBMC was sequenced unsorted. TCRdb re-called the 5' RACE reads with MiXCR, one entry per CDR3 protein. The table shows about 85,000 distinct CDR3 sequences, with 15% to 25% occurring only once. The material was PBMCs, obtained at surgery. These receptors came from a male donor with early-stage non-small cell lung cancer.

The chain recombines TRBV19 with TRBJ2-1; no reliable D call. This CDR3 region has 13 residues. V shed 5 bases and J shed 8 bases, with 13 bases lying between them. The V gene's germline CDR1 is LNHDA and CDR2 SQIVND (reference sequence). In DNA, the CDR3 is TGTGCCAGTAGTCCCCCCTCCTATGATGAGCAGTTCTTC. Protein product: CASSPPSYDEQFF.

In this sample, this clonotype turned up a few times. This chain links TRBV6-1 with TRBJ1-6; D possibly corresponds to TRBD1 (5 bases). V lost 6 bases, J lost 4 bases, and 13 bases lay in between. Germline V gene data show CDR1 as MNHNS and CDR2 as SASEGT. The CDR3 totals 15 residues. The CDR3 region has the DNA TGTGCCAGCAGGACGGGGCGAGCTTATAATTCACCCCTCCACTTT. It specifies CASRTGRAYNSPLHF.

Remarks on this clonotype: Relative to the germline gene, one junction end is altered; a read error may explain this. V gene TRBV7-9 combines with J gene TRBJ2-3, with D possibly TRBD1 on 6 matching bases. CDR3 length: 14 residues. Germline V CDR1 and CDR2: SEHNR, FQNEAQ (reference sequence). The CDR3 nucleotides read TGTACCAGCAGCTTAGACAGGCAGGGAGATACGCAGTATTTT. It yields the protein CTSSLDRQGDTQYF.

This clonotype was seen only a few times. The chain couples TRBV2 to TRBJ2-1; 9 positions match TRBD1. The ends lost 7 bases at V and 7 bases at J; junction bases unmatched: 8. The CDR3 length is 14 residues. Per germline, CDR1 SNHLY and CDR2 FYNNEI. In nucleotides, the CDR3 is TGTGCCAGCACTCGGACAGGGGCCTTAAATGAGCAGTTCTTC. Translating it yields CASTRTGALNEQFF. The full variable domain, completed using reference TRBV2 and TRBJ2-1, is EPEVTQTPSHQVTQMGQEVILRCVPISNHLYFYWYRQILGQKVEFLVSFYNNEISEKSEIFDDQFSVERPDGSNFTLKIRSTKLEDSAMYFCASTRTGALNEQFFGPGTRLTVL.

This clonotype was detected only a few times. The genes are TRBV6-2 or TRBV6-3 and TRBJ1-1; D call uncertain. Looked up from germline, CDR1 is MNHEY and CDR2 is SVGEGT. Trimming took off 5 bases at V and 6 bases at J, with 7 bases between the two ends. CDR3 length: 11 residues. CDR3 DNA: TGTGCCAGCAGTACTATACCTGAAGCTTTCTTT. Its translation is CASSTIPEAFF.

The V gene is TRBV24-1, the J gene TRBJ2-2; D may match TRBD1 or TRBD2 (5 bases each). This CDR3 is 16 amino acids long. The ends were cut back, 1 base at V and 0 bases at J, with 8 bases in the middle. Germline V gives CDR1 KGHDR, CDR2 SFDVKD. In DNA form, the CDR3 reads TGTGCCACCAGTGATTTCGGGGCCCCGAACACCGGGGAGCTGTTTTTT. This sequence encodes CATSDFGAPNTGELFF.

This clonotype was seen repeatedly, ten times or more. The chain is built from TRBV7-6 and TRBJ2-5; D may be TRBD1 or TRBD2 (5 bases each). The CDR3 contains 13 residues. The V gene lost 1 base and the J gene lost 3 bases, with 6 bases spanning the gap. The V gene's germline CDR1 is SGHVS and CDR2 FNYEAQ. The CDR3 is CASSLGGEETQYF. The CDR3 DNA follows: TGTGCCAGCAGCTTAGGAGGGGAAGAGACCCAGTACTTC.

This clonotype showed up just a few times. The CDR3 sequence is CASSLLGAQMNTEAFF. The CDR3 bases are TGTGCCAGCAGCCTCTTAGGAGCCCAAATGAACACTGAAGCTTTCTTT. This rearrangement joins TRBV5-5 to TRBJ1-1; D ambiguous. The CDR3 loop spans 16 amino acids. Per the germline V gene, CDR1 is SGHKS and CDR2 is YYEKEE (reference sequence). Trimming cost V 4 bases and J 0 bases, with 16 bases left between them.

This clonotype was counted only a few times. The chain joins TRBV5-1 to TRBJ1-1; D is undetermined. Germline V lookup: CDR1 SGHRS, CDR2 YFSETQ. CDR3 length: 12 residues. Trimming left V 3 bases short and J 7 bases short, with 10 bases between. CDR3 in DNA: TGCGCCAGCAGCTGGGGAGCGAATGAAGCTTTCTTT. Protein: CASSWGANEAFF.

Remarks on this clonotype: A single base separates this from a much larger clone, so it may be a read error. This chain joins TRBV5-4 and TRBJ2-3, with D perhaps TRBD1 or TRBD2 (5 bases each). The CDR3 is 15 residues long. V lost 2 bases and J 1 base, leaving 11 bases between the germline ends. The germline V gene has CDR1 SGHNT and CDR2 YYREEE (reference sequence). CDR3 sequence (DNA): TGTGCCAGCAGCTTCTTTGGGGGACGCACAGATACGCAGTATTTT. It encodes CASSFFGGRTDTQYF.

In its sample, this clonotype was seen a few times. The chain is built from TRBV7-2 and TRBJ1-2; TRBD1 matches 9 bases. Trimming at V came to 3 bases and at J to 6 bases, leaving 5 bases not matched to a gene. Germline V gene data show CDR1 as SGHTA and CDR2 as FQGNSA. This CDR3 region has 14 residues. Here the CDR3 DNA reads TGTGCCAGCAGCTTGGACAGGGGTCCCGATGGCTACACCTTC. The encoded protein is CASSLDRGPDGYTF.

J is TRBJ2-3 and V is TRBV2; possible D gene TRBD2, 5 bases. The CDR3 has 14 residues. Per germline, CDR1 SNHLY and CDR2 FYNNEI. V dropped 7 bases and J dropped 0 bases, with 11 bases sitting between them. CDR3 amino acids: CASIGGISTDTQYF. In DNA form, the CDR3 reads TGTGCCAGCATCGGAGGCATTAGCACAGATACGCAGTATTTT.

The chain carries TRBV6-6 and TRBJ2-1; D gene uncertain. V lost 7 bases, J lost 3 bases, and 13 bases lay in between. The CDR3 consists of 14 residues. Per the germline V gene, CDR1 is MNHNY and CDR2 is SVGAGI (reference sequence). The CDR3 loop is CASTSGLVYNEQFF. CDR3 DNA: TGTGCCAGCACCAGTGGGCTGGTCTACAATGAGCAGTTCTTC.

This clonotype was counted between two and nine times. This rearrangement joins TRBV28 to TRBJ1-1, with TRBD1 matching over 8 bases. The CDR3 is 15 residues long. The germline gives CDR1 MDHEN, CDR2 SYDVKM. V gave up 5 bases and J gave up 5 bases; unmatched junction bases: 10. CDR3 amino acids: CASSSHQGAWTEAFF. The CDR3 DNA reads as TGTGCCAGCAGTAGCCATCAGGGGGCCTGGACTGAAGCTTTCTTT.

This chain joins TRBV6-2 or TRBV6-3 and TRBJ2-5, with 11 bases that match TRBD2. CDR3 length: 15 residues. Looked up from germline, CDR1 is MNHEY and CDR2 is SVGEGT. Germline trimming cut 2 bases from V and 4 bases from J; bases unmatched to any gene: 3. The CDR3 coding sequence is TGTGCCAGCAGTTACCGACTAGCGGGACGAGAGACCCAGTACTTC. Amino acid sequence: CASSYRLAGRETQYF.

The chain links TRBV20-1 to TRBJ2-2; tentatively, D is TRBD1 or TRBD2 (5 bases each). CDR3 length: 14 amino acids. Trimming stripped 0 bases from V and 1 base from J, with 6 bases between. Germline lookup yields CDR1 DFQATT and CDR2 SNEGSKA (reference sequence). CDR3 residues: CSARDGGNTGELFF. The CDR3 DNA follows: TGCAGTGCTAGAGATGGGGGGAACACCGGGGAGCTGTTTTTT.

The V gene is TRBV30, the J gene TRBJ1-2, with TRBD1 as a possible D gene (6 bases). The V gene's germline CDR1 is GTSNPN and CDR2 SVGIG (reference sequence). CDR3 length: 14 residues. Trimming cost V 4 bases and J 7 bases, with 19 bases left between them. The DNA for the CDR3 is TGTGCCTGGACCCCATCGGGGGGGCAAGGTGGCTACACCTTC. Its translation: CAWTPSGGQGGYTF.

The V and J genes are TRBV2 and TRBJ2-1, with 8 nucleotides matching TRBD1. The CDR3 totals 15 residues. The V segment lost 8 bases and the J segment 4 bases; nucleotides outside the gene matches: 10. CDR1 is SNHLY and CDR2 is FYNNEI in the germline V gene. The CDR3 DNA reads TGTGCCAGCCCTAGCGCAGGGGGCGTATACAATGAGCAGTTCTTC. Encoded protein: CASPSAGGVYNEQFF.

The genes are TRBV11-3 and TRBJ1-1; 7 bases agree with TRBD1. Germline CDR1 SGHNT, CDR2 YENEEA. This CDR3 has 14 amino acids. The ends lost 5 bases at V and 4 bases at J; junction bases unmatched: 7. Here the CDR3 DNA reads TGTGCCAGCAGCGGGGTTTCAGGGGGCACTGAAGCTTTCTTT. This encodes CASSGVSGGTEAFF.

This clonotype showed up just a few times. CDR3 sequence: CASSQLPQPNTEAFF. As DNA, the CDR3 is TGTGCCAGCAGCCAATTGCCCCAGCCGAACACTGAAGCTTTCTTT. This chain uses TRBV3-1 with TRBJ1-1; the D is unclear. This CDR3 is built from 15 residues. With 2 bases removed from V and 1 base from J, the gap between germline ends came to 11 bases. CDR1 LGHDT and CDR2 YNNKEL come from the germline V gene (reference sequence).

The CDR3 reads CASSPDSYEQYF. In nucleotides, the CDR3 is TGTGCCAGCAGTCCTGACAGCTACGAGCAGTACTTC. V is TRBV28 and J is TRBJ2-7; a weak D match, TRBD1 (5 bases). Germline V gene data show CDR1 as MDHEN and CDR2 as SYDVKM. Trimming stripped 5 bases from V and 3 bases from J, with 8 bases between. The CDR3 totals 12 residues.